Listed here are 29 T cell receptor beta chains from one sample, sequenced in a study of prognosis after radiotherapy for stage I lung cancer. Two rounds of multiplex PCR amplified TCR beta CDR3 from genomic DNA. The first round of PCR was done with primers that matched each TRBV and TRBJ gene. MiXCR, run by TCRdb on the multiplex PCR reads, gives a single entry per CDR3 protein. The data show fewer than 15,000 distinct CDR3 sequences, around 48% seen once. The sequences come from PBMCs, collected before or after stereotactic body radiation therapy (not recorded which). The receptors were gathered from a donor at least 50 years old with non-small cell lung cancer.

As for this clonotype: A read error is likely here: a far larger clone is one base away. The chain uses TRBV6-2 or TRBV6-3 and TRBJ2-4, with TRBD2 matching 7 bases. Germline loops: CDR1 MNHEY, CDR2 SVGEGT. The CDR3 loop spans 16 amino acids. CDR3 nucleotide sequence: TGTGCCAGCAGTGAATTCGGGAGGACCCCCAACAATGAGCTGTTCTTC. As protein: CASSEFGRTPNNELFF.

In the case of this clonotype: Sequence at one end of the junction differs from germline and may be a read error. This chain's CDR3 is CASSVLGGGKVSTEAFF. As DNA, the CDR3 is TGTGCCTCGAGTGTACTAGGGGGCGGAAAAGTGAGCACTGAAGCTTTCTTT. V is TRBV30 and J is TRBJ1-1; 7 nucleotides match TRBD1. The germline gives CDR1 GTSNPN, CDR2 SVGIG (reference sequence). The CDR3 sequence is 17 residues long.

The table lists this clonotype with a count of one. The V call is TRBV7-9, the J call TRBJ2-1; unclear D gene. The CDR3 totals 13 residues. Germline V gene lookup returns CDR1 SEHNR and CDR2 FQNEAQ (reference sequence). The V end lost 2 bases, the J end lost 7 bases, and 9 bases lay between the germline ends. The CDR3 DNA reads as TGTGCCAGCAGCTTACAATCCAGAAATGAGCAGTTCTTC. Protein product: CASSLQSRNEQFF. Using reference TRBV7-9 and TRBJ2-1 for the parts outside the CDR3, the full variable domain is DTGVSQNPRHKITKRGQNVTFRCDPISEHNRLYWYRQTLGQGPEFLTYFQNEAQLEKSRLLSDRFSAERPKGSFSTLEIQRTEQGDSAMYLCASSLQSRNEQFFGPGTRLTVL.

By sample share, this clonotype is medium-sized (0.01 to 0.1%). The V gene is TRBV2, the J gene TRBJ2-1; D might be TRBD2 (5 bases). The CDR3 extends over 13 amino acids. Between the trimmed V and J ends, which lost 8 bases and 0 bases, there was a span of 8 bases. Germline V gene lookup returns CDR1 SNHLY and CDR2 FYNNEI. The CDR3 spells CASGLSSYNEQFF. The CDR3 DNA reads TGTGCCAGCGGACTGAGCTCCTACAATGAGCAGTTCTTC.

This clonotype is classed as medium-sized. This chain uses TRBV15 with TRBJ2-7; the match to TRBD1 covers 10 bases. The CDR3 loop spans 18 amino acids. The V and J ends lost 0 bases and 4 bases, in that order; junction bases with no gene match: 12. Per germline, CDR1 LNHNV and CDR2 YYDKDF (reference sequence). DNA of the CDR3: TGTGCCACCAGCAGAGATCCTCCGACAGGGGGCGCGGGATACGAGCAGTACTTC. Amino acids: CATSRDPPTGGAGYEQYF.

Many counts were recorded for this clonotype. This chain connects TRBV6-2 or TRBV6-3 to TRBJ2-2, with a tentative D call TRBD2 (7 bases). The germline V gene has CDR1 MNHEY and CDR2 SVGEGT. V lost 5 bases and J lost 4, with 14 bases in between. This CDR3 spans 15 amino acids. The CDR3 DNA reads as TGTGCCAGCAGTGGGGGGGGGGCGGGCACCGGGGAGCTGTTTTTT. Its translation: CASSGGGAGTGELFF.

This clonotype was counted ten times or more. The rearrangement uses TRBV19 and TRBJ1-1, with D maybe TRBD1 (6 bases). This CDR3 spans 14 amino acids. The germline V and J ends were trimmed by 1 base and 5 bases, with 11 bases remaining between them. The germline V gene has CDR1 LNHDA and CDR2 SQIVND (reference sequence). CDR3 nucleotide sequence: TGTGCCAGTAGTATAGTCCGGGGGGCAACTGAAGCTTTCTTT. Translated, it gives CASSIVRGATEAFF. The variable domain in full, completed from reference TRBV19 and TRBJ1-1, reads DGGITQSPKYLFRKEGQNVTLSCEQNLNHDAMYWYRQDPGQGLRLIYYSQIVNDFQKGDIAEGYSVSREKKESFPLTVTSAQKNPTAFYLCASSIVRGATEAFFGQGTRLTVV.

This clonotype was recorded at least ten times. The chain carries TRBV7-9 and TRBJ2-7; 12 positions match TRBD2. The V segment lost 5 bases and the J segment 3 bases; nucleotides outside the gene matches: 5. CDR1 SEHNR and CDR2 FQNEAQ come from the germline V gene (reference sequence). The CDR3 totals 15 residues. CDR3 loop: CASSQTSGRVYEQYF. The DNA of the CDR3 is TGTGCCAGCAGCCAGACTAGCGGGAGAGTCTACGAGCAGTACTTC.

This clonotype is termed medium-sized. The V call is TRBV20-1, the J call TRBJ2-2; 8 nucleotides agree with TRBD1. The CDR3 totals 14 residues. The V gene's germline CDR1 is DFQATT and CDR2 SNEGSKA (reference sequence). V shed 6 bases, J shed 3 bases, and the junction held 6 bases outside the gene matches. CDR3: CSAPTGGYTGELFF. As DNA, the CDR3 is TGCAGTGCCCCCACAGGGGGGTACACCGGGGAGCTGTTTTTT.

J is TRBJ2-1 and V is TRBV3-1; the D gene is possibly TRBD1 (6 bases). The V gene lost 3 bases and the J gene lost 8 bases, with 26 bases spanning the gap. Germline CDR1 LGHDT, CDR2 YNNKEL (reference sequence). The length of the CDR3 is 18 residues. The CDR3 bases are TGTGCCAGCAGCCAGACCCGGACAGTCGGTATCCCCGGCCATGAGCAGTTCTTC. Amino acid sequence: CASSQTRTVGIPGHEQFF.

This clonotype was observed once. The CDR3 loop is CASSARRTSGYEQYF. The CDR3 coding sequence is TGTGCCAGCAGCGCCCGCCGGACATCCGGTTACGAGCAGTACTTC. This chain links TRBV3-1 with TRBJ2-7; weak D call: TRBD1 (5 bases). Trimming left V 5 bases short and J 4 bases short, with 18 bases between. CDR3 length: 15 residues. Germline CDR1 LGHDT, CDR2 YNNKEL (reference sequence).

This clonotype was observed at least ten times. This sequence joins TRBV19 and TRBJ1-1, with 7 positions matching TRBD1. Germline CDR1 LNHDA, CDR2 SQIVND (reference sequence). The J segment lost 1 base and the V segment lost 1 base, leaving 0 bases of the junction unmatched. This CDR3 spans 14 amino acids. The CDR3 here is CASSIGTGNTEAFF. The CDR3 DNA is TGTGCCAGTAGTATAGGGACAGGGAACACTGAAGCTTTCTTT.

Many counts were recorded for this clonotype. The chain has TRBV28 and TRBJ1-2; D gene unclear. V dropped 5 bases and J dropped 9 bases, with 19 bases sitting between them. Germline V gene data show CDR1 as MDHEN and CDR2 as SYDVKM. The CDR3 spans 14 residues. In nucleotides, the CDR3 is TGTGCCAGCAGTCGTAGGGAGAGACTATCCCGCTACACCTTC. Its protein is CASSRRERLSRYTF.

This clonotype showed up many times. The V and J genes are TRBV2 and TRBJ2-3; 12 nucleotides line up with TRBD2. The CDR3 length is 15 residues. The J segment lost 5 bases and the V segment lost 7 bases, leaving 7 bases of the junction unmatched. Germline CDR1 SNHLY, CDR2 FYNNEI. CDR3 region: CASIRLAGAGDTQYF. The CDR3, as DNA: TGTGCCAGCATACGACTAGCGGGAGCTGGAGATACGCAGTATTTT.

As DNA, the CDR3 is TGCAGTGCTAGCGGCGTTATTAGCGGGGAGTCCATCTCCGGGGAGCTGTTTTTT. Translating it yields CSASGVISGESISGELFF. This chain uses TRBV20-1 with TRBJ2-2; 8 positions agree with TRBD2. Germline CDR1 is DFQATT and CDR2 is SNEGSKA (reference sequence). There are 18 residues in the CDR3. The V segment lost 3 bases and the J segment 6 bases; nucleotides outside the gene matches: 18.

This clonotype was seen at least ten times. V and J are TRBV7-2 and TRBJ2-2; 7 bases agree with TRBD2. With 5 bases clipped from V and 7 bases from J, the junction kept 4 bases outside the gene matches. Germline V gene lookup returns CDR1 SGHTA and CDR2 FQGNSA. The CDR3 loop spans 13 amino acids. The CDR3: CASSQTGGGELFF. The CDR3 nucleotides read TGTGCCAGCAGCCAGACGGGGGGCGGGGAGCTGTTTTTT.

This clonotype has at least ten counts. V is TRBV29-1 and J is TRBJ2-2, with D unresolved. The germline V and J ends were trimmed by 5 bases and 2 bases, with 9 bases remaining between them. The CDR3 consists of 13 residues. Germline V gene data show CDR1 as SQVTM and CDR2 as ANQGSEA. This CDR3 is CSVRRSNTGELFF. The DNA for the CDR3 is TGCAGCGTTAGACGGAGTAACACCGGGGAGCTGTTTTTT.

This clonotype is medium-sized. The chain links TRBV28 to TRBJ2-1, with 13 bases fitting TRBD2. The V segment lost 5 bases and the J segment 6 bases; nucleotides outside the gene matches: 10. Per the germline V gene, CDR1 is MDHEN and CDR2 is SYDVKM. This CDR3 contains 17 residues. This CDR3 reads CASSPRLGLAGANEQFF. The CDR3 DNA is TGTGCCAGCAGTCCACGTTTAGGACTAGCGGGAGCCAATGAGCAGTTCTTC. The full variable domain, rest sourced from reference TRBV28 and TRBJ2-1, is DVKVTQSSRYLVKRTGEKVFLECVQDMDHENMFWYRQDPGLGLRLIYFSYDVKMKEKGDIPEGYSVSREKKERFSLILESASTNQTSMYLCASSPRLGLAGANEQFFGPGTRLTVL.

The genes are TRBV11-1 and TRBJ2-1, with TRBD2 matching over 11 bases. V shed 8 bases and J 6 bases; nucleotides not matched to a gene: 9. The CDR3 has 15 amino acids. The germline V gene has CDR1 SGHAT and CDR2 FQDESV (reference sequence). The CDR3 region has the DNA TGTGCCAGCTTAGGTGCTAGCGGGAGGTTCAATGAGCAGTTCTTC. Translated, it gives CASLGASGRFNEQFF.

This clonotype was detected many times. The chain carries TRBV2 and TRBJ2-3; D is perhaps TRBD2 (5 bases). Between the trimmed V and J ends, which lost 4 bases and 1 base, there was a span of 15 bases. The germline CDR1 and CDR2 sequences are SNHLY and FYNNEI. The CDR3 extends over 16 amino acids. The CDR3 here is CASSGLTAGGTDTQYF. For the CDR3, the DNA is TGTGCCAGCAGTGGGTTGACTGCCGGGGGCACAGATACGCAGTATTTT.

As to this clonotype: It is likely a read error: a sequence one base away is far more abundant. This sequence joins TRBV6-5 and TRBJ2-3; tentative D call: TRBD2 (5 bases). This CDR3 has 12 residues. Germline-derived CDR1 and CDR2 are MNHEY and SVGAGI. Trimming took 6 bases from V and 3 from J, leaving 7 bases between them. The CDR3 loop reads CASSGMTDTQYF. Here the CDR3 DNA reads TGTGCCAGCAGCGGGATGACAGATACGCAGTATTTT.

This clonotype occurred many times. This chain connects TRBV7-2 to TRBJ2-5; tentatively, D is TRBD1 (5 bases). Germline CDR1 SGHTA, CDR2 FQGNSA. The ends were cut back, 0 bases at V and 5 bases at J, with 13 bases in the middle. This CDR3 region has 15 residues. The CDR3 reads CASSLAGASGETQYF. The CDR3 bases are TGTGCCAGCAGCTTAGCAGGGGCTAGTGGGGAGACCCAGTACTTC.

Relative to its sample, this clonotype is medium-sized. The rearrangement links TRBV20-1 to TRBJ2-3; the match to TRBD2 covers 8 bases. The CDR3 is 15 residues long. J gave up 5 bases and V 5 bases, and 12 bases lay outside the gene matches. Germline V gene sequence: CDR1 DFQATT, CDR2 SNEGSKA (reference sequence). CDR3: CSAPPPGLDRDTQYF. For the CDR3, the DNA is TGCAGTGCTCCGCCCCCGGGACTAGATAGAGATACGCAGTATTTT.

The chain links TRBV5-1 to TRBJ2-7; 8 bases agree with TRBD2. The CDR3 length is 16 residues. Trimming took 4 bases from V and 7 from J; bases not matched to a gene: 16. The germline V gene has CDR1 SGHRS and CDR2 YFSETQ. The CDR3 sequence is CASSLSPPSGSYEQYF. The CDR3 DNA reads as TGCGCCAGCAGCCTCTCGCCCCCGAGCGGGAGTTATGAGCAGTACTTC. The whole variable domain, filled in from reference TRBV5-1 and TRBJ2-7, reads KAGVTQTPRYLIKTRGQQVTLSCSPISGHRSVSWYQQTPGQGLQFLFEYFSETQRNKGNFPGRFSGRQFSNSRSEMNVSTLELGDSALYLCASSLSPPSGSYEQYFGPGTRLTVT.

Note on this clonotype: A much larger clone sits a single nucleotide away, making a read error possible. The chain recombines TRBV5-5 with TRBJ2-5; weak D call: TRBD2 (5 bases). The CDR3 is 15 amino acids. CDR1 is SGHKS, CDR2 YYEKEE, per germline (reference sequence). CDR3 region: CTSSSPRGGIETQYF. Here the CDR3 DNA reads TGTACCAGCAGCTCCCCCCGCGGAGGTATCGAGACCCAGTACTTC.

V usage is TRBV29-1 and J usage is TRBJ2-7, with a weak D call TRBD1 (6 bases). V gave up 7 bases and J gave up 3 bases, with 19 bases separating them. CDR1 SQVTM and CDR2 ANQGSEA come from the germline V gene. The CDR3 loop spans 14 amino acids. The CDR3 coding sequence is TGCAGCGCGGAGATCCGAAAGGGGGTCTACGAGCAGTACTTC. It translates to CSAEIRKGVYEQYF.

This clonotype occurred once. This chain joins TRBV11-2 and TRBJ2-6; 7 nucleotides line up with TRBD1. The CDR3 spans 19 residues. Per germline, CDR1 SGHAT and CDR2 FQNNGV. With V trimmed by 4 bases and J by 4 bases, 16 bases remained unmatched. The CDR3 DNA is TGTGCCAGCAGCTCCTACAACAGGGGCCGCTTTTTAGGGGCCAACGTCCTGACTTTC. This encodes CASSSYNRGRFLGANVLTF.

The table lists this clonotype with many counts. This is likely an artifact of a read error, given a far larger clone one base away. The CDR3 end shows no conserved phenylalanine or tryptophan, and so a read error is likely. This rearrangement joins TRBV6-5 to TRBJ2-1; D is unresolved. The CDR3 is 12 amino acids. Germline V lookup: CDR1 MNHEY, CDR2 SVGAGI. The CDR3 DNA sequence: TGTGCCAGCAGTAACTCCTACAATGAGCAGTTCTCC. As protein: CASSNSYNEQFS.

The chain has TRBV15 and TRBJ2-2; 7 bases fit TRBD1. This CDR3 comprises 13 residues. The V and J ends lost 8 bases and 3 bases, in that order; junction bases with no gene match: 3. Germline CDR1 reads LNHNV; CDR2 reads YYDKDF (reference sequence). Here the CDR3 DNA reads TGTGCCACCCGGGACAGCCACACCGGGGAGCTGTTTTTT. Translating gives CATRDSHTGELFF.